These 25 T cell receptor beta chains share one sample of origin, sequenced in a study of T cells in Graves' hyperthyroidism and ophthalmopathy. What was amplified from RNA transcripts were TCR beta CDR3 regions. First-round RT-PCR with HTBI primers amplified the TCR CDR3 region. TCRdb passed the multiplex PCR reads through MiXCR, listing each CDR3 protein once. The sample shows about 840,000 distinct CDR3 sequences, roughly 40% of them seen only once. Sequenced input: blood. Receptors originate from a young man with Graves' hyperthyroidism.

In this sample, this clonotype turned up a few times. The chain joins TRBV7-8 to TRBJ2-5; a weak D match, TRBD2 (6 bases). Trimming took off 6 bases at V and 5 bases at J, with 16 bases between the two ends. This CDR3 is built from 14 residues. The germline V gene encodes CDR1 SGHVS and CDR2 FQNEAQ. The CDR3 loop reads CASSHQAGKETQYF. For the CDR3, the DNA is TGTGCCAGCAGTCATCAGGCGGGAAAGGAGACCCAGTACTTC. Using reference TRBV7-8 and TRBJ2-5 for the parts outside the CDR3, the full variable domain is GAGVSQSPRYKVAKRGQDVALRCDPISGHVSLFWYQQALGQGPEFLTYFQNEAQLDKSGLPSDRFFAERPEGSVSTLKIQRTQQEDSAVYLCASSHQAGKETQYFGPGTRLLVL.

This clonotype occurred a few times. The chain uses TRBV7-8 and TRBJ1-1; the D is unclear. V was clipped by 5 bases and J by 5 bases, with 15 bases between them. The germline gives CDR1 SGHVS, CDR2 FQNEAQ. This CDR3 has 14 amino acids. The CDR3 sequence is CASSTAVGATEAFF. CDR3 nucleotide sequence: TGTGCCAGCAGCACGGCGGTTGGAGCTACTGAAGCTTTCTTT.

About this clonotype: This may come from a read error, since a much larger clone is one base off. The chain links TRBV10-3 to TRBJ1-1; the D gene is possibly TRBD1 (6 bases). CDR3 length: 13 amino acids. The germline V gene encodes CDR1 ENHRY and CDR2 SYGVKD. DNA for the CDR3: TGTGCCATCAGGGAAGGGGGAGGAACTGAAGTTTTCTTT. It encodes CAIREGGGTEVFF.

V is TRBV7-2 and J is TRBJ1-2, with D possibly being TRBD1 (5 bases). The CDR3 consists of 14 residues. Germline-derived CDR1 and CDR2 are SGHTA and FQGNSA. V dropped 4 bases and J dropped 8 bases, with 17 bases sitting between them. The CDR3 spells CASSWGGLAGGYTF. In DNA, the CDR3 is TGTGCCAGCAGCTGGGGGGGACTAGCGGGCGGCTACACCTTC.

The chain is built from TRBV7-6 and TRBJ1-2, with 9 nucleotides matching TRBD1. V dropped 5 bases and J dropped 7; count of bases not matched to a gene: 11. The germline CDR1 and CDR2 sequences are SGHVS and FNYEAQ. The CDR3 sequence is 15 residues long. This chain's CDR3 is CASSPSRTGVGGYTF. CDR3 nucleotide sequence: TGTGCCAGCAGCCCCTCCAGGACAGGGGTAGGTGGCTACACCTTC.

The chain couples TRBV20-1 to TRBJ1-3, with D unresolved. Trimming pared 2 bases from V and 9 bases from J, leaving 14 bases between. This CDR3 has 13 amino acids. CDR1 and CDR2 from the germline V gene are DFQATT and SNEGSKA (reference sequence). In DNA, the CDR3 is TGCAGTGCTAGAAGAGGAGCCGGTGGCACCATATATTTT. Amino acid sequence: CSARRGAGGTIYF.

The chain has TRBV2 and TRBJ2-7; the D gene is possibly TRBD1 (5 bases). V lost 4 bases and J lost 7, with 8 bases in between. Germline V gene data show CDR1 as SNHLY and CDR2 as FYNNEI. The CDR3 runs 11 residues. The CDR3 region has the DNA TGTGCCAGCAGTGGGACATCTGAGCAGTACTTC. Its translation: CASSGTSEQYF.

This clonotype was recorded at least ten times. The J gene is TRBJ1-5, the V gene TRBV7-2; D is possibly TRBD1 (6 bases). The CDR3 totals 15 residues. Germline V lookup: CDR1 SGHTA, CDR2 FQGNSA. Trimming took off 1 base at V and 1 base at J, with 8 bases between the two ends. DNA for the CDR3: TGTGCCAGCAGCTTAGGGGACACCAGCAATCAGCCCCAGCATTTT. It is translated as CASSLGDTSNQPQHF.

This clonotype was seen a handful of times. This chain joins TRBV5-5 and TRBJ2-7, with D possibly TRBD1 on 6 matching bases. Germline CDR1 and CDR2: SGHKS and YYEKEE (reference sequence). Trimming cost V 1 base and J 3 bases, with 14 bases left between them. The CDR3 is 15 residues long. CDR3 in DNA: TGTGCCAGCAGCTTGTGGGGACAAGGGGACTACGAGCAGTACTTC. Its translation is CASSLWGQGDYEQYF.

The table lists this clonotype with many counts. CDR3 sequence: CASSPLTDNYGYTF. The CDR3 coding sequence is TGTGCCAGCAGCCCCCTGACAGATAACTATGGCTACACCTTC. The chain employs TRBV7-9 and TRBJ1-2; tentative D call: TRBD1 (5 bases). The V end was cut by 5 bases, the J end by 1 base, with 11 bases between. Germline CDR1 SEHNR, CDR2 FQNEAQ (reference sequence). The CDR3 has 14 amino acids.

This clonotype came up a few times. The chain has TRBV2 and TRBJ2-7; 8 bases are a match to TRBD2. Germline-derived CDR1 and CDR2 are SNHLY and FYNNEI. There are 14 residues in the CDR3. The ends lost 3 bases at V and 4 bases at J; junction bases unmatched: 5. CDR3: CASSDASGSYEQYF. The CDR3 DNA follows: TGTGCCAGCAGTGACGCCAGCGGGAGTTACGAGCAGTACTTC. Together with reference TRBV2 and TRBJ2-7, the CDR3 gives the full variable domain: EPEVTQTPSHQVTQMGQEVILRCVPISNHLYFYWYRQILGQKVEFLVSFYNNEISEKSEIFDDQFSVERPDGSNFTLKIRSTKLEDSAMYFCASSDASGSYEQYFGPGTRLTVT.

This clonotype was observed a few times. Germline and junction disagree at one end, which may indicate a read error. The chain combines TRBV2 with TRBJ1-1, with D hard to call. CDR3 length: 15 residues. Germline CDR1 SNHLY, CDR2 FYNNEI. The CDR3 loop is CASSEAITLGTEAFF. CDR3 nucleotides: TGTGCCAGCAGTGAAGCTATAACCCTCGGCACTGAGGCTTTCTTT.

This clonotype was seen more than once but under ten times. The chain employs TRBV4-1 and TRBJ1-5; maybe TRBD1 (5 bases). Germline V gene data show CDR1 as MGHRA and CDR2 as YSYEKL. Trimming took off 0 bases at V and 4 bases at J, with 10 bases between the two ends. This CDR3 has 15 amino acids. This CDR3 is CASSQDPGRNQPQHF. CDR3 DNA sequence: TGCGCCAGCAGCCAAGATCCAGGGAGGAATCAGCCCCAGCATTTT.

The rearrangement joins TRBV13 to TRBJ1-1, with D unclear. Germline V CDR1 and CDR2: PRHDT, FYEKMQ (reference sequence). Trimming shortened V by 1 base and J by 11 bases, and 14 bases separated the two germline ends. The CDR3 is 13 residues long. The CDR3 protein is CASSLEGADDAFF. In DNA form, the CDR3 reads TGTGCCAGCAGCTTAGAAGGCGCTGACGACGCTTTCTTT.

This clonotype was counted at least ten times. The chain links TRBV7-2 to TRBJ1-2; 9 bases are shared with TRBD1. Unmatched junction bases numbered 6, after V lost 2 bases and J lost 8 bases. CDR3 length: 14 residues. The germline V gene has CDR1 SGHTA and CDR2 FQGNSA. The CDR3 sequence: CASSLKGTGPGYTF. The DNA of the CDR3 is TGTGCCAGCAGCTTAAAGGGGACAGGGCCGGGCTACACCTTC.

Ten or more counts support this clonotype. The rearrangement uses TRBV24-1 and TRBJ2-7, with D unresolved. The CDR3 spans 12 residues. The V gene's germline CDR1 is KGHDR and CDR2 SFDVKD. V was shortened by 2 bases and J by 6 bases, with 7 bases between the two germline ends. CDR3 nucleotides: TGTGCCACCAGTGATTGGGAAGCCGAGCAGTACTTC. It translates to CATSDWEAEQYF.

Only a few counts were recorded for this clonotype. The rearrangement links TRBV20-1 to TRBJ1-1, with D possibly matching TRBD1 (6 bases). Germline CDR1 is DFQATT and CDR2 is SNEGSKA (reference sequence). This CDR3 has 13 amino acids. Here the CDR3 DNA reads TGCAGAGCAGCGGGGGGCCTGAACACTGAAGCTTTCTTT. Amino acids: CRAAGGLNTEAFF.

The chain uses TRBV7-2 and TRBJ2-7, with 8 bases identical to TRBD1. Germline assignment: CDR1 SGHTA and CDR2 FQGNSA. The CDR3 has 18 amino acids. The J segment lost 2 bases and the V segment lost 3 bases, leaving 15 bases of the junction unmatched. This CDR3 is CASSFTNTGTGGPYEQYF. For the CDR3, the DNA is TGTGCCAGCAGCTTTACCAATACCGGGACAGGCGGACCCTACGAGCAGTACTTC.

In its sample, this clonotype was seen once. V usage is TRBV6-1 and J usage is TRBJ2-5; 7 bases map to TRBD1. V shed 7 bases and J 5 bases; nucleotides not matched to a gene: 13. This CDR3 has 15 amino acids. In germline, CDR1 is MNHNS, CDR2 SASEGT. Written as DNA, the CDR3 is TGTGCCAGCACCGCCGGCGCCGGGACAGCGGAGACCCAGTACTTC. This codes for CASTAGAGTAETQYF.

The chain has TRBV7-9 and TRBJ1-6; D not resolved. Germline loops: CDR1 SEHNR, CDR2 FQNEAQ (reference sequence). CDR3 length equals 15 residues. V was shortened by 7 bases and J by 5 bases, with 15 bases between the two germline ends. CDR3 region: CASTPSGTHNSPLHF. CDR3 DNA sequence: TGTGCCAGCACCCCGTCGGGCACCCATAATTCACCCCTCCACTTT. Full variable domain (missing parts from reference TRBV7-9 and TRBJ1-6): DTGVSQNPRHKITKRGQNVTFRCDPISEHNRLYWYRQTLGQGPEFLTYFQNEAQLEKSRLLSDRFSAERPKGSFSTLEIQRTEQGDSAMYLCASTPSGTHNSPLHFGNGTRLTVT.

The chain's CDR3 is CASSYIGPGSPLHF. CDR3 DNA sequence: TGCGCCAGCAGCTACATAGGACCTGGGTCACCCCTCCACTTT. The rearrangement links TRBV4-1 to TRBJ1-6; D not certain. The CDR3 length is 14 residues. CDR1 MGHRA and CDR2 YSYEKL come from the germline V gene. Trimming cost V 5 bases and J 10 bases, with 15 bases left between them.

This clonotype was recorded at least ten times. The V and J genes are TRBV29-1 and TRBJ1-1; TRBD1 might be the D (5 bases). The germline CDR1 and CDR2 sequences are SQVTM and ANQGSEA. The CDR3 has 14 amino acids. The V end was cut by 4 bases, the J end by 0 bases, with 12 bases between. The CDR3: CSVAGTAMNTEAFF. In nucleotides, the CDR3 is TGCAGCGTTGCCGGGACGGCAATGAACACTGAAGCTTTCTTT.

The rearrangement uses TRBV27 and TRBJ1-2; D possibly corresponds to TRBD1 (5 bases). In germline, CDR1 is MNHEY, CDR2 SMNVEV (reference sequence). The CDR3 covers 13 residues. The V gene lost 1 base and the J gene lost 2 bases, with 5 bases spanning the gap. The CDR3 sequence: CASSLYRNYGYTF. CDR3 sequence (DNA): TGTGCCAGCAGTTTATACAGGAACTATGGCTACACCTTC.

The rearrangement links TRBV7-9 to TRBJ1-5, with D possibly being TRBD1 (5 bases). From germline, CDR1 is SEHNR and CDR2 FQNEAQ (reference sequence). The CDR3 runs to 15 residues. The V and J ends lost 6 bases and 4 bases respectively, with 16 bases between them. The CDR3 DNA follows: TGTGCCAGCAGTTACTCGGCGGCAGGGAATCAGCCCCAGCATTTT. This translates into CASSYSAAGNQPQHF.

V usage is TRBV29-1 and J usage is TRBJ2-5; tentatively, D is TRBD2 (5 bases). Germline loops: CDR1 SQVTM, CDR2 ANQGSEA. The CDR3 loop spans 15 amino acids. The V and J ends lost 6 bases and 5 bases respectively, with 22 bases between them. The CDR3 bases are TGCAGCGTCCAAGAGTGGGAGCGGACCTGGGAGACCCAGTACTTC. Amino acid sequence: CSVQEWERTWETQYF.